A single sample is the source of the 23 T cell receptor beta chains below, sequenced in a study of blood T cell repertoires in COVID-19. Clones were sequenced by immunoSEQ multiplex PCR, and TCRdb holds only the in-frame ones, with some missing. The repertoire holds tens of thousands of clones, with around 76% as singletons. The specimen was peripheral blood. The source is a human donor in a cohort sampled during active COVID-19.

J is TRBJ1-4 and V is TRBV11-3; possibly TRBD1 for D (6 bases). CDR3 length: 17 residues. Trimming took 2 bases from V and 8 from J, leaving 21 bases between them. Germline V gives CDR1 SGHNT, CDR2 YENEEA. Here the CDR3 DNA reads TGTGCCAGCAGCTTACACCCCCGTCGGGGGGCGGGGGAAAAACTGTTTTTT. As protein: CASSLHPRRGAGEKLFF.

The chain employs TRBV2 and TRBJ1-4; D might be TRBD1 (5 bases). This CDR3 region has 12 residues. Germline V gene lookup returns CDR1 SNHLY and CDR2 FYNNEI. Trimming pared 7 bases from V and 7 bases from J, leaving 10 bases between. The CDR3 region has the DNA TGTGCCAGCATTAGGCAGGGTGAAAAACTGTTTTTT. It translates to CASIRQGEKLFF.

The chain employs TRBV5-4 and TRBJ2-3, with 9 bases matching TRBD2. The CDR3 length is 14 residues. In germline, CDR1 is SGHNT, CDR2 YYREEE (reference sequence). J was trimmed by 5 bases and V by 5 bases; bases with no gene match: 6. CDR3 sequence: CASRWRGGEDTQYF. The DNA for the CDR3 is TGTGCCAGCAGGTGGCGGGGGGGCGAAGATACGCAGTATTTT.

The chain is built from TRBV7-2 and TRBJ2-1; 7 bases align to TRBD1. J was trimmed by 8 bases and V by 5 bases; bases with no gene match: 15. The germline V gene has CDR1 SGHTA and CDR2 FQGNSA. The CDR3 is 16 amino acids. DNA of the CDR3: TGTGCCAGCAGCCCGCGACAGGGAGCTCTTGGGGATGAGCAGTTCTTC. It encodes CASSPRQGALGDEQFF.

CDR3 protein: CASSPPSQAINYGYTF. Written as DNA, the CDR3 is TGTGCCAGCAGCCCGCCAAGTCAAGCGATTAACTATGGCTACACCTTC. The chain has TRBV4-2 and TRBJ1-2, with D hard to call. From germline, CDR1 is LGHNA and CDR2 YNFKEQ. CDR3 length: 16 residues. V dropped 4 bases and J dropped 1 base, with 16 bases sitting between them.

J is TRBJ1-5 and V is TRBV21-1. TRBV21-1 is designated a pseudogene. The CDR3 covers 15 residues. This CDR3 is CARSSECEGNQPQHF. CDR3 coding DNA: TGTGCCAGGTCATCAGAGTGTGAGGGCAATCAGCCCCAGCATTTT.

The J gene is TRBJ1-2, the V gene TRBV3-1 (or the pseudogene TRBV3-2), with a possible D match to TRBD1 (5 bases). The CDR3 extends over 16 amino acids. CDR1 LGHDT and CDR2 YNNKEL come from the germline V gene (reference sequence). The V end was cut by 4 bases, the J end by 4 bases, with 19 bases between. The CDR3 sequence is CASSPQLRGGAYGYTF. The CDR3 DNA reads TGTGCCAGCAGCCCTCAACTTCGCGGGGGAGCCTATGGCTACACCTTC.

The chain is built from TRBV30 and TRBJ2-5; D not certain. From germline, CDR1 is GTSNPN and CDR2 SVGIG (reference sequence). V lost 0 bases and J lost 4, with 12 bases in between. This CDR3 contains 14 residues. The CDR3 DNA reads TGTGCCTGGAGTGTACCCGGCAGGCCAGAGACCCAGTACTTC. Protein: CAWSVPGRPETQYF. The full variable domain, completed using reference TRBV30 and TRBJ2-5, is SQTIHQWPATLVQPVGSPLSLECTVEGTSNPNLYWYRQAAGRGLQLLFYSVGIGQISSEVPQNLSASRPQDRQFILSSKKLLLSDSGFYLCAWSVPGRPETQYFGPGTRLLVL.

This clone showed up just once. The gene calls are TRBV11-2 and TRBJ2-3; 8 bases agree with TRBD1. Germline CDR1 SGHAT, CDR2 FQNNGV. CDR3 length: 16 residues. Trimming at V came to 5 bases and at J to 4 bases, leaving 11 bases not matched to a gene. In DNA, the CDR3 is TGTGCCAGCAGCCCGCGGGACAGGCCTAACCCAGATACGCAGTATTTT. Encoded protein: CASSPRDRPNPDTQYF.

V and J are TRBV28 and TRBJ2-7; 9 bases agree with TRBD1. The CDR3 is 16 residues long. Trimming at V came to 5 bases and at J to 6 bases, leaving 14 bases not matched to a gene. Germline assignment: CDR1 MDHEN and CDR2 SYDVKM. The CDR3 DNA reads as TGTGCCAGCAGTCTAACAGGGGGCAATAAAGTGGGCGAGCAGTACTTC. It yields the protein CASSLTGGNKVGEQYF.

In its sample, this clone was seen once. This sequence joins TRBV4-2 and TRBJ2-3, with TRBD2 as a possible D gene (6 bases). From germline, CDR1 is LGHNA and CDR2 YNFKEQ. The CDR3 spans 16 residues. V was trimmed by 4 bases and J by 4 bases, leaving 18 bases between them. CDR3 sequence (DNA): TGTGCCAGCAGCCCCCGGGGGTCTTTGGTGGCAGATACGCAGTATTTT. As protein: CASSPRGSLVADTQYF.

This sequence joins TRBV29-1 and TRBJ2-7; 9 nucleotides match TRBD1. This CDR3 has 15 amino acids. V shed 7 bases, J shed 0 bases, and the junction held 10 bases outside the gene matches. Germline V lookup: CDR1 SQVTM, CDR2 ANQGSEA. The CDR3 reads CSAIGQDRGSYEQYF. The CDR3 nucleotides read TGCAGCGCCATCGGCCAGGACAGGGGCTCCTACGAGCAGTACTTC.

The V gene is TRBV7-2, the J gene TRBJ1-5, with TRBD1 matching over 7 bases. The CDR3 has 16 amino acids. Germline V gene sequence: CDR1 SGHTA, CDR2 FQGNSA. V lost 1 base, J lost 3 bases, and 6 bases stayed unmatched. The CDR3 DNA reads as TGTGCCAGCAGCTTAGTTTCAGGGGGGAACAATCAGCCCCAGCATTTT. Translating it yields CASSLVSGGNNQPQHF. Full variable domain (outside the CDR3, taken from reference TRBV7-2 and TRBJ1-5): GAGVSQSPSNKVTEKGKDVELRCDPISGHTALYWYRQSLGQGLEFLIYFQGNSAPDKSGLPSDRFSAERTGGSVSTLTIQRTQQEDSAVYLCASSLVSGGNNQPQHFGDGTRLSIL.

This chain links TRBV29-1 with TRBJ2-1; TRBD2 matches at 8 bases. V was pared by 4 bases and J by 0 bases, with 8 bases of the junction left unmatched. CDR3 size: 16 residues. Germline lookup yields CDR1 SQVTM and CDR2 ANQGSEA. The CDR3 reads CSVGRGGPTSYNEQFF. The CDR3 DNA sequence: TGCAGCGTTGGTCGGGGGGGCCCTACCTCCTACAATGAGCAGTTCTTC.

The CDR3 DNA follows: TGTGCTAGTGCAAGACAGGGGGCTGAAAAACTGTTTTTT. Translation gives CASARQGAEKLFF. J is TRBJ1-4 and V is TRBV12-5, with TRBD1 identical over 10 bases. The junction had 3 bases not matched to a gene; V was cut back by 7 bases and J by 7 bases. The germline V gene encodes CDR1 LGHNT and CDR2 FRNRAP. The CDR3 totals 13 residues.

This clone came up once. This sequence joins TRBV19 and TRBJ2-2; 10 bases fit TRBD2. The CDR3 contains 15 residues. Germline V gives CDR1 LNHDA, CDR2 SQIVND (reference sequence). Germline trimming cut 5 bases from V and 8 bases from J; bases unmatched to any gene: 8. The CDR3 DNA reads as TGTGCCAGTAGTTTCAGCGGGGGGGCCTATGGGGAGCTGTTTTTT. Amino acids: CASSFSGGAYGELFF.

The chain couples TRBV5-1 to TRBJ1-1; 9 nucleotides line up with TRBD1. This CDR3 is 18 amino acids long. Germline V gene lookup returns CDR1 SGHRS and CDR2 YFSETQ. The V gene end was trimmed by 3 bases and the J gene end by 10 bases; junction bases not matched to a gene: 22. The CDR3 DNA follows: TGCGCCAGCAGCTCGCTCCCCCCCGGGACAGGGCTTCCCCTAGGAGCTTTCTTT. The encoded protein is CASSSLPPGTGLPLGAFF.

This clone was seen just once. The CDR3 here is CASSPYPRTGSGGANVLTF. CDR3 DNA sequence: TGTGCCAGCAGCCCCTACCCGAGGACAGGGTCAGGTGGGGCCAACGTCCTGACTTTC. The chain recombines TRBV7-2 with TRBJ2-6; 8 bases map to TRBD1. Unmatched junction bases numbered 15, after V lost 5 bases and J lost 3 bases. Germline V gene lookup returns CDR1 SGHTA and CDR2 FQGNSA. The CDR3 has 19 amino acids.

This sequence joins TRBV18 and TRBJ1-1; the match to TRBD1 covers 7 bases. The CDR3 covers 12 residues. V trimming: 8 bases; J trimming: 3 bases; junction bases outside the gene matches: 3. From germline, CDR1 is KGHSH and CDR2 LQKENI. CDR3: CASRQGDTEAFF. The CDR3 DNA reads as TGTGCCAGCCGCCAGGGGGACACTGAAGCTTTCTTT.

This clone has ten or more counts. Here the CDR3 reads CASSFYRDTEAFF. In DNA form, the CDR3 reads TGTGCCAGCAGCTTCTACAGGGACACTGAAGCTTTCTTT. The V gene is TRBV5-6, the J gene TRBJ1-1, with D perhaps matching TRBD1 (6 bases). This CDR3 has 13 residues. The V end was cut by 2 bases, the J end by 3 bases, with 8 bases between. Per the germline V gene, CDR1 is SGHDT and CDR2 is YYEEEE.

Comment on this clone: Its ends do not fully match the called genes, so a read error is possible. V is TRBV18 and J is TRBJ2-7, with D unclear. The CDR3 runs 14 residues. Germline assignment: CDR1 KGHSH and CDR2 LQKENI. CDR3 residues: CASSPQRFSNEQYF. The CDR3, as DNA: TGTGCCAGCTCACCACAGAGGTTCTCCAACGAGCAGTACTTC.

V and J are TRBV30 and TRBJ2-7, with a possible D match to TRBD2 (5 bases). V was trimmed by 4 bases and J by 6 bases, leaving 16 bases between them. The CDR3 is made up of 13 amino acids. CDR1 and CDR2 (germline): GTSNPN, SVGIG (reference sequence). CDR3 residues: CAWTGNRLGEQYF. The CDR3 DNA reads as TGTGCCTGGACGGGGAACCGCCTGGGCGAGCAGTACTTC.

J is TRBJ2-7 and V is TRBV6-5; a weak D match, TRBD1 (6 bases). Germline V lookup: CDR1 MNHEY, CDR2 SVGAGI. This CDR3 contains 14 residues. Trimming stripped 8 bases from V and 5 bases from J, with 19 bases between. In DNA, the CDR3 is TGTGCCAGCCGACTCCCCGGGACAATCCACGAGCAGTACTTC. Translated: CASRLPGTIHEQYF.